One sample yielded the 15 T cell receptor beta chains listed below, sequenced in a study of T cells in Graves' hyperthyroidism and ophthalmopathy. Regions amplified from RNA transcripts were the TCR beta CDR3 regions. A set of HTBI primers served as the primers for a first-round RT-PCR of the TCR CDR3. A single record per CDR3 protein comes from TCRdb applying MiXCR to the multiplex PCR reads. The data show around 300,000 distinct CDR3 sequences, roughly 15% seen once. Sequencing was done on a sample of blood. Every receptor here comes from a woman between 50 and 59 years old with Graves' hyperthyroidism that later progressed to Graves' ophthalmopathy.

This clonotype has just a few counts. The chain employs TRBV9 and TRBJ2-1; TRBD2 matches 11 bases. The CDR3 has 15 amino acids. Germline V lookup: CDR1 SGDLS, CDR2 YYNGEE. After removal of 2 bases from V and 9 bases from J, the junction contained 7 bases not matched to a gene. CDR3 amino acids: CASSVSGRAAAEQFF. DNA of the CDR3: TGTGCCAGCAGCGTTAGCGGGAGGGCCGCTGCTGAGCAGTTCTTC.

This clonotype was counted at least ten times. The V gene is TRBV28, the J gene TRBJ2-7; the D gene is possibly TRBD1 (6 bases). This CDR3 region has 13 residues. The germline V and J ends were trimmed by 7 bases and 2 bases, with 12 bases remaining between them. Germline CDR1 and CDR2: MDHEN and SYDVKM. The CDR3 loop is CASTFPGAYEQYF. CDR3 nucleotide sequence: TGTGCCAGCACCTTCCCAGGGGCCTACGAGCAGTACTTC.

The genes are TRBV7-3 and TRBJ2-2; D could derive from TRBD1 or TRBD2 (5 bases each). Per germline, CDR1 SGHTA and CDR2 FQGTGA. CDR3 size: 13 residues. Trimming shortened V by 9 bases and J by 2 bases, and 10 bases separated the two germline ends. CDR3 DNA: TGTGCCAGTGGGACCGAAAACACCGGGGAGCTGTTTTTT. This encodes CASGTENTGELFF.

V gene TRBV27 combines with J gene TRBJ2-1; 12 positions agree with TRBD2. The germline V gene encodes CDR1 MNHEY and CDR2 SMNVEV (reference sequence). V shed 8 bases and J 5 bases; nucleotides not matched to a gene: 10. This CDR3 has 16 residues. The CDR3: CASGSLAGGNNNEQFF. The DNA of the CDR3 is TGTGCCAGCGGAAGCCTAGCGGGAGGGAACAACAATGAGCAGTTCTTC.

This clonotype was detected ten times or more. V gene TRBV27 combines with J gene TRBJ2-5; no clear D. The germline V and J ends were trimmed by 8 bases and 5 bases, with 12 bases remaining between them. CDR1 MNHEY and CDR2 SMNVEV come from the germline V gene (reference sequence). The CDR3 sequence is 12 residues long. The CDR3 reads CASGIPPETQYF. The CDR3 DNA follows: TGTGCCAGCGGGATCCCTCCCGAGACCCAGTACTTC.

The rearrangement joins TRBV29-1 to TRBJ2-2, with D possibly matching TRBD1 (5 bases). This CDR3 spans 15 amino acids. Germline lookup yields CDR1 SQVTM and CDR2 ANQGSEA. Trimming left V 4 bases short and J 1 base short, with 13 bases between. The CDR3 DNA sequence: TGCAGCGTTGTAGGGCCAGGGATGAACACCGGGGAGCTGTTTTTT. It codes for CSVVGPGMNTGELFF.

The chain uses TRBV5-1 and TRBJ2-5; no clear D gene. V was pared by 4 bases and J by 4 bases, with 14 bases between. Per germline, CDR1 SGHRS and CDR2 YFSETQ. This CDR3 spans 14 amino acids. In nucleotides, the CDR3 is TGCGCCAGCAGCACGGCGGTGGCACGAGAGACCCAGTACTTC. It specifies CASSTAVARETQYF. Together with reference TRBV5-1 and TRBJ2-5, the CDR3 gives the full variable domain: KAGVTQTPRYLIKTRGQQVTLSCSPISGHRSVSWYQQTPGQGLQFLFEYFSETQRNKGNFPGRFSGRQFSNSRSEMNVSTLELGDSALYLCASSTAVARETQYFGPGTRLLVL.

This clonotype occurred many times. The chain is built from TRBV24-1 and TRBJ2-7; 8 bases agree with TRBD1. The V gene end was trimmed by 5 bases and the J gene end by 10 bases; junction bases not matched to a gene: 6. Germline assignment: CDR1 KGHDR and CDR2 SFDVKD. This CDR3 comprises 12 residues. CDR3 nucleotide sequence: TGTGCCACCAGTGGAGGCAGGGGGCGTCAGTACTTC. Its protein product is CATSGGRGRQYF.

This clonotype was seen a few times. A much larger clone differs by one base, so this may be a read error. The CDR3 DNA reads TGCGCCAGCAGTGAAGGACCCGACTATGGCTACAACTTC. Translated: CASSEGPDYGYNF. V and J are TRBV10-1 and TRBJ1-2; D call uncertain. Germline V gene sequence: CDR1 WNHNN, CDR2 SYGVQD (reference sequence). The CDR3 extends over 13 amino acids.

This clonotype was seen repeatedly, ten times or more. The V gene is TRBV20-1, the J gene TRBJ2-1; no firm D call. From germline, CDR1 is DFQATT and CDR2 SNEGSKA (reference sequence). This CDR3 region has 13 residues. With 3 bases removed from V and 13 bases from J, the gap between germline ends came to 19 bases. The CDR3 protein is CSARPSEVGNQFF. CDR3 nucleotide sequence: TGCAGTGCTAGGCCCTCGGAAGTAGGAAACCAGTTCTTC.

The V call is TRBV5-1, the J call TRBJ1-3; 8 bases line up with TRBD1. V dropped 2 bases and J dropped 2; count of bases not matched to a gene: 6. CDR1 is SGHRS and CDR2 is YFSETQ in the germline V gene. The CDR3 sequence is 16 residues long. CDR3 amino acids: CASSFWQGATGNTIYF. CDR3 bases: TGCGCCAGCAGCTTTTGGCAGGGGGCAACTGGAAACACCATATATTTT.

This chain connects TRBV11-2 to TRBJ2-1; 9 nucleotides align to TRBD1. The CDR3 extends over 17 amino acids. J was trimmed by 0 bases and V by 7 bases; bases with no gene match: 10. The germline CDR1 and CDR2 sequences are SGHAT and FQNNGV. CDR3 nucleotide sequence: TGTGCCAGCACCGACCCCGGACAGGGGAGCTCCTACAATGAGCAGTTCTTC. It encodes CASTDPGQGSSYNEQFF.

The chain uses TRBV14 and TRBJ2-7, with 14 bases fitting TRBD2. Germline assignment: CDR1 SGHDN and CDR2 FVKESK. The length of the CDR3 is 15 residues. J was trimmed by 7 bases and V by 4 bases; bases with no gene match: 6. The DNA for the CDR3 is TGTGCCAGCAGCCTAATCGGACTAGCGGGAGGTGAGCAGTACTTC. It encodes CASSLIGLAGGEQYF.

This clonotype was detected many times. The V call is TRBV6-5, the J call TRBJ1-2; D gene ambiguous. The V gene's germline CDR1 is MNHEY and CDR2 SVGAGI. The V end lost 2 bases, the J end lost 4 bases, and 8 bases lay between the germline ends. This CDR3 comprises 13 residues. The CDR3: CASSYRESYGYTF. The DNA for the CDR3 is TGTGCCAGCAGTTACAGGGAGTCCTATGGCTACACCTTC.

In its sample, this clonotype was seen many times. The V call is TRBV6-1, the J call TRBJ1-2; 7 bases align to TRBD1. With V trimmed by 7 bases and J by 5 bases, 4 bases remained unmatched. The CDR3 totals 12 residues. In germline, CDR1 is MNHNS, CDR2 SASEGT. The CDR3 region has the DNA TGTGCCAGCAAGCAGGGGGAATATGGCTACACCTTC. Protein sequence: CASKQGEYGYTF.